One and the same sample provided the 28 T cell receptor beta chains below, sequenced in a study of glioma-infiltrating T cells after dendritic cell vaccination. The time point denotes: after dendritic cell vaccination, including at tumor progression/relapse. Only in-frame clones appear in the TCRdb table, and some are missing; sequencing was by immunoSEQ multiplex PCR. The sample records just under 100,000 clones, around 80% being singletons. This specimen consisted of blood, obtained after dendritic cell vaccination. The receptors shown here come from a human donor with glioblastoma.

Only a few counts were recorded for this clone. J is TRBJ1-2 and V is TRBV19, with 7 bases lining up with TRBD1. The junction had 7 bases not matched to a gene; V was cut back by 5 bases and J by 1 base. The CDR3 length is 15 residues. Germline V gives CDR1 LNHDA, CDR2 SQIVND (reference sequence). CDR3: CASSLGQSINYGYTF. The DNA for the CDR3 is TGTGCCAGTAGTTTGGGACAGAGCATTAACTATGGCTACACCTTC.

The J gene is TRBJ1-1, the V gene TRBV30; 9 nucleotides line up with TRBD1. Per germline, CDR1 GTSNPN and CDR2 SVGIG (reference sequence). The J segment lost 6 bases and the V segment lost 7 bases, leaving 6 bases of the junction unmatched. The CDR3 is made up of 12 amino acids. The DNA of the CDR3 is TGTGCCTCGGACAGGGGTGATCCTGAAGCTTTCTTT. As protein: CASDRGDPEAFF.

The sample holds one count of this clone. The chain joins TRBV30 to TRBJ1-5, with D unresolved. V shed 1 base and J shed 4 bases, with 17 bases lying between them. The CDR3 loop spans 16 amino acids. Germline V gives CDR1 GTSNPN, CDR2 SVGIG (reference sequence). CDR3 sequence reads: CAWSDGWAGENQPQHF. In DNA, the CDR3 is TGTGCCTGGAGTGACGGCTGGGCGGGAGAGAATCAGCCCCAGCATTTT.

The V call is TRBV19, the J call TRBJ2-7; TRBD2 matches 8 bases. The CDR3 covers 16 residues. J was trimmed by 3 bases and V by 1 base; bases with no gene match: 8. Germline CDR1 is LNHDA and CDR2 is SQIVND (reference sequence). Written as DNA, the CDR3 is TGTGCCAGTAGTATAGTAGCGGGGACTAGACACTACGAGCAGTACTTC. Residues: CASSIVAGTRHYEQYF. The variable domain in full, completed from reference TRBV19 and TRBJ2-7, reads DGGITQSPKYLFRKEGQNVTLSCEQNLNHDAMYWYRQDPGQGLRLIYYSQIVNDFQKGDIAEGYSVSREKKESFPLTVTSAQKNPTAFYLCASSIVAGTRHYEQYFGPGTRLTVT.

The genes are TRBV28 and TRBJ2-1; possible D gene TRBD1, 5 bases. V lost 5 bases and J lost 4, with 12 bases in between. Germline-derived CDR1 and CDR2 are MDHEN and SYDVKM. This CDR3 is built from 14 residues. The CDR3 nucleotides are TGTGCCAGCAGTCCGAACAGGAGATACAATGAGCAGTTCTTC. Translated: CASSPNRRYNEQFF.

The chain couples TRBV28 to TRBJ2-6; TRBD1 matches 12 bases. CDR3 length: 17 residues. Germline lookup yields CDR1 MDHEN and CDR2 SYDVKM. V lost 6 bases and J lost 2; bases outside the gene matches: 5. This CDR3 reads CASSKGQGAPGANVLTF. The CDR3 nucleotides read TGTGCCAGCAGCAAGGGACAGGGGGCGCCTGGGGCCAACGTCCTGACTTTC.

The chain employs TRBV11-2 and TRBJ2-1; D gene uncertain. V was clipped by 0 bases and J by 9 bases, with 6 bases between them. The germline gives CDR1 SGHAT, CDR2 FQNNGV. The CDR3 is 12 amino acids. The CDR3 protein is CASSLDRSEQFF. The DNA for the CDR3 is TGTGCCAGCAGCTTAGATCGGAGTGAGCAGTTCTTC.

The genes are TRBV5-1 and TRBJ2-7; 7 nucleotides match TRBD1. V lost 4 bases and J lost 2; bases outside the gene matches: 9. The CDR3 is made up of 15 amino acids. Germline V gives CDR1 SGHRS, CDR2 YFSETQ. As DNA, the CDR3 is TGCGCCAGCAGCCCCCCCCGGGACAGCACCTACGAGCAGTACTTC. Its protein is CASSPPRDSTYEQYF.

This sequence joins TRBV27 and TRBJ1-6, with D perhaps TRBD1 (6 bases). The CDR3 has 16 amino acids. V lost 3 bases and J lost 8, with 17 bases in between. From germline, CDR1 is MNHEY and CDR2 SMNVEV (reference sequence). The CDR3 DNA reads TGTGCCAGCAGTTTTTGGGGGCAATTCGGGGATTCACCCCTCCACTTT. It is translated as CASSFWGQFGDSPLHF.

The rearrangement joins TRBV7-6 to TRBJ1-2, with 10 bases matching TRBD1. Germline CDR1 and CDR2: SGHVS and FNYEAQ. CDR3 length: 14 amino acids. V was clipped by 5 bases and J by 8 bases; unmatched bases: 8. In DNA form, the CDR3 reads TGTGCCAGCAGCCAGGGGATGGGACAGGGGGGCTACACCTTC. Translating gives CASSQGMGQGGYTF.

This clone was detected only a few times. The chain employs TRBV7-9 and TRBJ1-2; a possible D gene is TRBD1 (5 bases). Trimming cost V 2 bases and J 2 bases, with 15 bases left between them. Germline V CDR1 and CDR2: SEHNR, FQNEAQ (reference sequence). The CDR3 runs 16 residues. The CDR3 is CASSLTLRQPNYGYTF. DNA of the CDR3: TGTGCCAGCAGCTTAACCCTGAGACAGCCCAACTATGGCTACACCTTC.

This clone was found a few times. The rearrangement links TRBV2 to TRBJ1-3, with TRBD1 matching 8 bases. CDR1 and CDR2 (germline): SNHLY, FYNNEI. The trim removed 6 bases at V and 7 bases at J, leaving 8 bases unmatched. The CDR3 loop spans 14 amino acids. CDR3 region: CASRRDRSVNTIYF. The CDR3 region has the DNA TGTGCCAGCAGACGGGACAGGAGTGTGAACACCATATATTTT.

The chain is built from TRBV4-1 and TRBJ1-1; 7 bases are a match to TRBD1. The CDR3 totals 16 residues. The J segment lost 2 bases and the V segment lost 0 bases, leaving 6 bases of the junction unmatched. In germline, CDR1 is MGHRA, CDR2 YSYEKL. DNA for the CDR3: TGCGCCAGCAGCCAAGAAAAGGGGGACAGAAACACTGAAGCTTTCTTT. This gives the protein CASSQEKGDRNTEAFF.

V is TRBV5-1 and J is TRBJ1-1; 11 bases are a match to TRBD1. Germline V lookup: CDR1 SGHRS, CDR2 YFSETQ. The length of the CDR3 is 15 residues. V shed 0 bases and J 10 bases; nucleotides not matched to a gene: 8. CDR3 nucleotides: TGCGCCAGCAGCTTGGACATAGGACAGGGGGCAGGAGCTTTCTTT. Its protein product is CASSLDIGQGAGAFF.

The CDR3 DNA is TGTGCCAGCAGCCCTGGGGGACAGTATCAGCCCCAGCATTTT. Protein sequence: CASSPGGQYQPQHF. V and J are TRBV28 and TRBJ1-5; 7 bases map to TRBD1. J lost 5 bases, V lost 6 bases, and 7 bases had no gene match. The germline V gene has CDR1 MDHEN and CDR2 SYDVKM. The CDR3 has 14 amino acids.

J is TRBJ1-2 and V is TRBV6-1; 10 bases map to TRBD1. The V and J ends lost 8 bases and 8 bases, in that order; junction bases with no gene match: 5. The CDR3 contains 12 residues. From germline, CDR1 is MNHNS and CDR2 SASEGT. This CDR3 is CASDRGQMGYTF. The CDR3 nucleotides read TGTGCCAGCGACAGGGGGCAGATGGGCTACACCTTC.

This clone was seen only a few times. V is TRBV2 and J is TRBJ1-2, with a weak D call TRBD1 (6 bases). This CDR3 comprises 12 residues. Germline CDR1 SNHLY, CDR2 FYNNEI. V lost 11 bases and J 4 bases, leaving 14 bases between the germline ends. The DNA of the CDR3 is TGTGCCGAAAGGGGAGGGGGCTATGGCTACACCTTC. Translating gives CAERGGGYGYTF.

The rearrangement joins TRBV2 to TRBJ1-1; weak D call: TRBD1 (5 bases). The germline gives CDR1 SNHLY, CDR2 FYNNEI. This CDR3 is built from 13 residues. The V end was cut by 4 bases, the J end by 4 bases, with 10 bases between. This chain's CDR3 is CASSVEGITEAFF. The CDR3 DNA is TGTGCCAGCAGTGTGGAGGGGATCACTGAAGCTTTCTTT.

The chain uses TRBV30 and TRBJ2-3; D is unresolved. The CDR3 consists of 11 residues. V dropped 2 bases and J dropped 4 bases, with 4 bases sitting between them. The V gene's germline CDR1 is GTSNPN and CDR2 SVGIG (reference sequence). CDR3 loop: CAWSRSDTQYF. The CDR3 DNA sequence: TGTGCCTGGAGTCGTTCAGATACGCAGTATTTT.

This rearrangement joins TRBV7-9 to TRBJ2-1; D is uncertain. This CDR3 has 15 residues. Germline values: CDR1 SEHNR, CDR2 FQNEAQ (reference sequence). With 5 bases removed from V and 0 bases from J, the gap between germline ends came to 11 bases. CDR3 sequence: CASSPSHLSYNEQFF. The DNA for the CDR3 is TGTGCCAGCAGCCCCAGTCACCTCTCCTACAATGAGCAGTTCTTC.

CDR3 coding DNA: TGTGCCAGCAGACGTACGGGGGGCAATCAGCCCCAGCATTTT. Translated, it gives CASRRTGGNQPQHF. The chain is built from TRBV27 and TRBJ1-5; D is perhaps TRBD1 (5 bases). The ends were cut back, 6 bases at V and 2 bases at J, with 11 bases in the middle. The CDR3 consists of 14 residues. Germline assignment: CDR1 MNHEY and CDR2 SMNVEV (reference sequence).

This clone was detected only a few times. V and J are TRBV11-3 and TRBJ2-1; TRBD2 matches 12 bases. J was trimmed by 0 bases and V by 5 bases; bases with no gene match: 11. Germline-derived CDR1 and CDR2 are SGHNT and YENEEA. The CDR3 is 19 amino acids. In nucleotides, the CDR3 is TGTGCCAGCAGCCAAGGGGGGGCTAGCGGGAGGGCCTCCTACAATGAGCAGTTCTTC. Protein product: CASSQGGASGRASYNEQFF.

This clone was counted only a few times. V and J are TRBV19 and TRBJ1-2, with 10 bases that match TRBD1. Germline-derived CDR1 and CDR2 are LNHDA and SQIVND (reference sequence). The CDR3 sequence is 17 residues long. V was pared by 5 bases and J by 0 bases, with 9 bases of the junction left unmatched. This CDR3 reads CASSRDSGTGANYGYTF. The CDR3 DNA sequence: TGTGCCAGTAGTCGAGACTCCGGGACAGGGGCTAACTATGGCTACACCTTC.

This clone was picked up a small number of times. The chain recombines TRBV6-5 with TRBJ1-1; tentative D call: TRBD1 (5 bases). Germline V gene sequence: CDR1 MNHEY, CDR2 SVGAGI. The CDR3 extends over 14 amino acids. Trimming shortened V by 5 bases and J by 4 bases, and 14 bases separated the two germline ends. Here the CDR3 reads CASSEIGGFTEAFF. The CDR3 DNA reads as TGTGCCAGCAGTGAAATCGGGGGTTTCACTGAAGCTTTCTTT.

This chain connects TRBV6-1 to TRBJ1-3; a possible D gene is TRBD1 (5 bases). Trimming shortened V by 0 bases and J by 4 bases, and 7 bases separated the two germline ends. Per germline, CDR1 MNHNS and CDR2 SASEGT. This CDR3 spans 14 amino acids. The CDR3 protein is CASSEAPGGNTIYF. DNA of the CDR3: TGTGCCAGCAGTGAAGCCCCAGGGGGAAACACCATATATTTT.

The chain joins TRBV6-5 to TRBJ2-5; a weak D match, TRBD2 (5 bases). The J call is in doubt because the DNA end fits TRBJ2-7 better. Per germline, CDR1 MNHEY and CDR2 SVGAGI. This CDR3 is 14 amino acids long. In DNA, the CDR3 is TGTGCCAGCAGGCCTCCAGGCGGGTCCTACGAGCAGTACTTC. Translated: CASRPPGGSYEQYF.

This CDR3 reads CASETQRLAGITLYNEQFF. The CDR3 coding sequence is TGTGCCAGCGAGACGCAACGACTAGCGGGAATTACTCTATACAATGAGCAGTTCTTC. The gene calls are TRBV27 and TRBJ2-1; 11 bases are shared with TRBD2. Germline CDR1 reads MNHEY; CDR2 reads SMNVEV (reference sequence). V lost 8 bases, J lost 4 bases, and 19 bases stayed unmatched. The CDR3 covers 19 residues.

This chain uses TRBV30 with TRBJ1-2, with 10 bases matching TRBD1. Germline values: CDR1 GTSNPN, CDR2 SVGIG (reference sequence). Trimming at V came to 3 bases and at J to 7 bases, leaving 2 bases not matched to a gene. The CDR3 is 12 residues long. The CDR3 region has the DNA TGTGCCTGGAGCCGGGACAGGGGTGGCTACACCTTC. Amino acids: CAWSRDRGGYTF.